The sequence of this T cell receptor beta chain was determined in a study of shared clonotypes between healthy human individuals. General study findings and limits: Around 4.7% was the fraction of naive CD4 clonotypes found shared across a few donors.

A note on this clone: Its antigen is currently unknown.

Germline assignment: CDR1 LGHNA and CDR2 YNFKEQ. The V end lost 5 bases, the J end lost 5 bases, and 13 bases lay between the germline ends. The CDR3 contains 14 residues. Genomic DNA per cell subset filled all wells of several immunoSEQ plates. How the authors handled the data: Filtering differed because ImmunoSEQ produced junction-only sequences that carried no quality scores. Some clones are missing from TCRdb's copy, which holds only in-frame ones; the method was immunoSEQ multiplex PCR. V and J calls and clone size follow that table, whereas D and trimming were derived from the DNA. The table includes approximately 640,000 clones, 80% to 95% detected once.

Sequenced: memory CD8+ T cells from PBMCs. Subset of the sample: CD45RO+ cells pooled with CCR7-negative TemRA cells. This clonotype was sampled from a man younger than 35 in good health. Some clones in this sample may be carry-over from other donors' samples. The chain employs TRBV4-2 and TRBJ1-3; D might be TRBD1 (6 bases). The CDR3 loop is CASSEGGSRNTIYF. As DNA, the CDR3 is TGTGCCAGCAGCGAAGGGGGTTCTCGAAACACCATATATTTT.